These 16 T cell receptor beta chains were sequenced from one sample in a study of spatial heterogeneity in lung cancer. A single record per CDR3 protein comes from TCRdb applying MiXCR to the 5' RACE reads. Of 90,000 to 95,000 distinct CDR3 sequences listed, 9.5% to 15% were seen once; the top ten hold under 50%. Time point reported: sample taken at primary tumor resection. Unsorted whole RNA from tumor, nontumor lung or frozen PBMC underwent sequencing. The sequenced sample was PBMCs, obtained at surgery. The receptor source for this set is a male donor with early-stage non-small cell lung cancer.

This clonotype was picked up a small number of times. The rearrangement uses TRBV28 and TRBJ2-2; D possibly uses TRBD1 or TRBD2 (5 bases each). Trimming pared 2 bases from V and 5 bases from J, leaving 12 bases between. Germline V gene lookup returns CDR1 MDHEN and CDR2 SYDVKM. This CDR3 is 15 amino acids long. This chain's CDR3 is CASSLGTVETGELFF. The CDR3 nucleotides are TGTGCCAGCAGTTTAGGGACGGTGGAGACCGGGGAGCTGTTTTTT.

This clonotype was seen only a few times. V is TRBV4-1 and J is TRBJ2-5, with TRBD2 matching 12 bases. The CDR3 length is 17 residues. The ends lost 1 base at V and 4 bases at J; junction bases unmatched: 7. CDR1 is MGHRA and CDR2 is YSYEKL in the germline V gene. CDR3: CASSQVTTSGGGETQYF. CDR3 coding DNA: TGCGCCAGCAGCCAAGTTACGACTAGCGGGGGAGGAGAGACCCAGTACTTC.

The rearrangement uses TRBV9 and TRBJ2-1; D may be TRBD2 (6 bases). With 3 bases removed from V and 5 bases from J, the gap between germline ends came to 21 bases. The CDR3 extends over 17 amino acids. Germline loops: CDR1 SGDLS, CDR2 YYNGEE. The CDR3 DNA reads TGTGCCAGCAGCGCCCGTGTTAGCGGTATATTGGACAATGAGCAGTTCTTC. Protein: CASSARVSGILDNEQFF.

The chain couples TRBV29-1 to TRBJ2-3, with 13 positions matching TRBD2. After removal of 6 bases from V and 2 bases from J, the junction contained 5 bases not matched to a gene. The CDR3 is 15 residues long. CDR1 is SQVTM, CDR2 ANQGSEA, per germline. The CDR3 nucleotides are TGCAGCGTCGGGACTAGCGGGGCCCCCACAGATACGCAGTATTTT. Translated: CSVGTSGAPTDTQYF.

This clonotype has just a few counts. The chain is built from TRBV7-8 and TRBJ1-2; 9 bases align to TRBD1. The CDR3 is 15 amino acids. Germline lookup yields CDR1 SGHVS and CDR2 FQNEAQ. The V and J ends lost 5 bases and 4 bases, in that order; junction bases with no gene match: 8. As DNA, the CDR3 is TGTGCCAGCAGCCCACGGGGACAGGGACCCTATGGCTACACCTTC. This encodes CASSPRGQGPYGYTF. Combining the CDR3 with reference TRBV7-8 and TRBJ1-2 gives the whole variable domain GAGVSQSPRYKVAKRGQDVALRCDPISGHVSLFWYQQALGQGPEFLTYFQNEAQLDKSGLPSDRFFAERPEGSVSTLKIQRTQQEDSAVYLCASSPRGQGPYGYTFGSGTRLTVV.

This clonotype was picked up many times. The CDR3: CASPPRGVHFREAFF. The CDR3 coding sequence is TGTGCCAGCCCCCCCCGGGGCGTGCACTTCAGGGAAGCTTTCTTT. The chain carries TRBV28 and TRBJ1-1, with a weak D call TRBD1 (5 bases). The V end was cut by 8 bases, the J end by 8 bases, with 24 bases between. The CDR3 is made up of 15 amino acids. The germline CDR1 and CDR2 sequences are MDHEN and SYDVKM.

V usage is TRBV20-1 and J usage is TRBJ2-7; weak D call: TRBD1 (6 bases). Germline CDR1 and CDR2: DFQATT and SNEGSKA (reference sequence). Trimming took 6 bases from V and 4 from J, leaving 19 bases between them. This CDR3 is built from 14 residues. The CDR3 region has the DNA TGCAGTGCCCTGAACCCGCCGGGACATTACGAGCAGTACTTC. Its protein is CSALNPPGHYEQYF.

This clonotype has a handful of counts. The chain is built from TRBV7-9 and TRBJ1-3; possibly TRBD1 for D (6 bases). Germline CDR1 SEHNR, CDR2 FQNEAQ (reference sequence). The CDR3 sequence is 20 residues long. Trimming pared 2 bases from V and 0 bases from J, leaving 23 bases between. In DNA form, the CDR3 reads TGTGCCAGCAGCTTAAAAAAACAGGGAACGGGTCCCCTCTCTGGAAACACCATATATTTT. Translation gives CASSLKKQGTGPLSGNTIYF.

In this sample, this clonotype turned up a few times. The chain carries TRBV19 and TRBJ2-6, with a tentative D call TRBD2 (5 bases). CDR1 is LNHDA and CDR2 is SQIVND in the germline V gene (reference sequence). CDR3 length: 15 residues. V lost 7 bases and J 0 bases, leaving 10 bases between the germline ends. The CDR3 region has the DNA TGTGCCAGTACCCGACTACTCTCTGGGGCCAACGTCCTGACTTTC. Translation: CASTRLLSGANVLTF.

This clonotype was detected ten times or more. The gene calls are TRBV7-2 and TRBJ2-6; D is undetermined. V was clipped by 2 bases and J by 3 bases, with 11 bases between them. This CDR3 comprises 16 residues. The germline V gene has CDR1 SGHTA and CDR2 FQGNSA. In nucleotides, the CDR3 is TGTGCCAGCAGCTTAACGGGCACGTATGGGGCCAACGTCCTGACTTTC. Translated, it gives CASSLTGTYGANVLTF.

This clonotype showed up just a few times. V gene TRBV18 combines with J gene TRBJ1-3; 10 positions match TRBD1. The CDR3 consists of 16 residues. V dropped 6 bases and J dropped 4; count of bases not matched to a gene: 9. Germline V gene sequence: CDR1 KGHSH, CDR2 LQKENI. CDR3 nucleotide sequence: TGTGCCAGCTCGTTCGGGACAGGGGATTCCGGAAACACCATATATTTT. This gives the protein CASSFGTGDSGNTIYF. Together with reference TRBV18 and TRBJ1-3, the CDR3 gives the full variable domain: NAGVMQNPRHLVRRRGQEARLRCSPMKGHSHVYWYRQLPEEGLKFMVYLQKENIIDESGMPKERFSAEFPKEGPSILRIQQVVRGDSAAYFCASSFGTGDSGNTIYFGEGSWLTVV.

This chain connects TRBV19 to TRBJ1-4; D call uncertain. V was shortened by 7 bases and J by 0 bases, with 12 bases between the two germline ends. This CDR3 has 15 amino acids. Germline loops: CDR1 LNHDA, CDR2 SQIVND (reference sequence). The DNA for the CDR3 is TGTGCCAGTACATCCCAGATTGCAACTAATGAAAAACTGTTTTTT. It specifies CASTSQIATNEKLFF.

The V gene is TRBV28, the J gene TRBJ2-1; 8 nucleotides align to TRBD2. The CDR3 totals 14 residues. The ends lost 3 bases at V and 5 bases at J; junction bases unmatched: 3. Per germline, CDR1 MDHEN and CDR2 SYDVKM. The CDR3 coding sequence is TGTGCCAGCAGTTTGAGCGGGGGAAACAATGAGCAGTTCTTC. Protein product: CASSLSGGNNEQFF.

This clonotype has a handful of counts. The chain couples TRBV7-2 to TRBJ2-5; the D gene could be TRBD1 or TRBD2 (6 bases each). This CDR3 region has 14 residues. Germline-derived CDR1 and CDR2 are SGHTA and FQGNSA. V gave up 3 bases and J gave up 4 bases, with 12 bases separating them. CDR3 nucleotides: TGTGCCAGCAGCTTTCAAGGGGGGCGAGAGACCCAGTACTTC. Translated: CASSFQGGRETQYF. The variable domain in full, completed from reference TRBV7-2 and TRBJ2-5, reads GAGVSQSPSNKVTEKGKDVELRCDPISGHTALYWYRQSLGQGLEFLIYFQGNSAPDKSGLPSDRFSAERTGGSVSTLTIQRTQQEDSAVYLCASSFQGGRETQYFGPGTRLLVL.

This chain joins TRBV20-1 and TRBJ1-1, with no clear D. CDR1 and CDR2 from the germline V gene are DFQATT and SNEGSKA (reference sequence). The CDR3 has 11 amino acids. V was cut by 4 bases and J by 5 bases, with 8 bases left in between. The CDR3 region has the DNA TGCAGTGCTAAGACGTTTACTGAAGCTTTCTTT. This sequence encodes CSAKTFTEAFF.

The gene calls are TRBV7-9 and TRBJ1-5; D unresolved. This CDR3 contains 15 residues. Between the trimmed V and J ends, which lost 2 bases and 2 bases, there was a span of 10 bases. CDR1 and CDR2 (germline): SEHNR, FQNEAQ (reference sequence). CDR3 nucleotide sequence: TGTGCCAGCAGCTTATACGGGGATCGCAATCAGCCCCAGCATTTT. The encoded protein is CASSLYGDRNQPQHF.